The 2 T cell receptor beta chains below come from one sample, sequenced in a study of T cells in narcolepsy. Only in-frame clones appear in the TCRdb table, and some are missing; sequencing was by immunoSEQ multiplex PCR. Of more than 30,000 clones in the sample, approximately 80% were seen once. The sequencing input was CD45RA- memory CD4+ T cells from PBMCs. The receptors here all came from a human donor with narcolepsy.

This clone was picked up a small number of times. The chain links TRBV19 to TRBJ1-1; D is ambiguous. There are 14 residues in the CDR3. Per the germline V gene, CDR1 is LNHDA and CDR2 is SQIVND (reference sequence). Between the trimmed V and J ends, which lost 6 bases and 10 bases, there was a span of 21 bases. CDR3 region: CASSVTIGGSPAFF. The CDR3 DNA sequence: TGTGCCAGTAGCGTCACCATCGGCGGTAGTCCAGCTTTCTTT.

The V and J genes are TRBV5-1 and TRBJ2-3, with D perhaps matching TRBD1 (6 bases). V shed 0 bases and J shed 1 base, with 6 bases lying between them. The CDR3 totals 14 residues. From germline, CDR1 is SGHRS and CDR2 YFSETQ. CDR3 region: CASSLEGGTDTQYF. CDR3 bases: TGCGCCAGCAGCTTGGAGGGGGGCACAGATACGCAGTATTTT.